This TCR beta chain was observed in a study of blood T cell repertoires in COVID-19. Across the whole study: There were acute and convalescent COVID-19 samples, and they came from the United States, Italy and Spain. The cDNA or gDNA used as material had been derived from T cells, B-cell-depleted T cells, or PBMCs.

As processed by the authors: Reference gene primer amplification gave estimated nucleated cell counts. The protocol was immunoSEQ multiplex PCR, while the TCRdb copy is restricted to in-frame clones and leaves out a portion. V and J calls and clone size follow that table, whereas D and trimming were derived from the DNA. The sample shows fewer than 300,000 clones, approximately 90% of them seen only once. Germline V gives CDR1 MNHEY, CDR2 SVGAGI. The CDR3 spans 12 residues. Trimming took off 6 bases at V and 4 bases at J, with 9 bases between the two ends. The sequence came from a man aged 25-45 years with acute or convalescent COVID-19. This chain links TRBV6-5 with TRBJ1-1; tentative D call: TRBD1 (5 bases). The sequenced sample consisted of peripheral blood. The CDR3 bases are TGTGCCAGCAGGGCGGGGGTCACTGAAGCTTTCTTT. Amino acids: CASRAGVTEAFF.